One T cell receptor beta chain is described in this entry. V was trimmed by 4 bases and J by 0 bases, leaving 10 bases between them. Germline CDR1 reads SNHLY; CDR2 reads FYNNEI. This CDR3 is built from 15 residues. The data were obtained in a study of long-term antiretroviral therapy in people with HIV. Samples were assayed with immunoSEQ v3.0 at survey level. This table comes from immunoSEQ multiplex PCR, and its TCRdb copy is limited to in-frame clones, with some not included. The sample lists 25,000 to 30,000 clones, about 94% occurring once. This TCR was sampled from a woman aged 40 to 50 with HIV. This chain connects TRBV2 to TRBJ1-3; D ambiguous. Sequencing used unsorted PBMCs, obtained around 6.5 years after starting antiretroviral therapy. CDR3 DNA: TGTGCCAGCAGTGCCGTGCGCAACTCTGGAAACACCATATATTTT. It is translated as CASSAVRNSGNTIYF.